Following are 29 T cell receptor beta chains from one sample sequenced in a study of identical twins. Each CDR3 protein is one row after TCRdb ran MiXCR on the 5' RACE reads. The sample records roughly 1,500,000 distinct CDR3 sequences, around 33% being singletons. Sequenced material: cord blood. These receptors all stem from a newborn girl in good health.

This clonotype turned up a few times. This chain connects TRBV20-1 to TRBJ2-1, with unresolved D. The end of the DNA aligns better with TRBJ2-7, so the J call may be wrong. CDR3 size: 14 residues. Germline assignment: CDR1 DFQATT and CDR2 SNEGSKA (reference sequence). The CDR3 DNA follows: TGCAGTGCTAGAGATCGAGCCGTCTACAATGAGCAGTACTTC. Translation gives CSARDRAVYNEQYF.

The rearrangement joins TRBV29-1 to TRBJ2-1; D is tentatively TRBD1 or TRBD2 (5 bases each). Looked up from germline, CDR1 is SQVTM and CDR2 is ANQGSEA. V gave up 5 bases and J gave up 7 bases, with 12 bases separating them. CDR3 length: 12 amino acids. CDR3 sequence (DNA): TGCAGCGTTCCAAGGGACGGGAATGAGCAGTTCTTC. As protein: CSVPRDGNEQFF.

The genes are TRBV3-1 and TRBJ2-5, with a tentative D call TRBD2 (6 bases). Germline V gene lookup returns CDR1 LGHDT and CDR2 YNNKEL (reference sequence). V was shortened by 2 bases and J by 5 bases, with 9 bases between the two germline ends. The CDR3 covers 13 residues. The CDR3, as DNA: TGTGCCAGCAGCCAATCGGGGGTTGAGACCCAGTACTTC. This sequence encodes CASSQSGVETQYF.

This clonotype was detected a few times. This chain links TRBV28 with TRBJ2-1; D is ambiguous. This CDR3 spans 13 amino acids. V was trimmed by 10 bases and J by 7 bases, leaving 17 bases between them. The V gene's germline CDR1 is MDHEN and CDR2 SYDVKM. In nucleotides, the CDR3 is TGTGCCAACCGAGGCCCAGGTGAGAATGAGCAGTTCTTC. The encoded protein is CANRGPGENEQFF.

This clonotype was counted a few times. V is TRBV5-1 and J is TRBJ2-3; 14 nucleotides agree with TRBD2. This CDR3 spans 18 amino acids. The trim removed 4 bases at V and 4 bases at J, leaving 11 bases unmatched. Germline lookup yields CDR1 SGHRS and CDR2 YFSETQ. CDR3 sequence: CASSAGTSGSVGADTQYF. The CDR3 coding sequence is TGCGCCAGCAGCGCGGGGACTAGCGGGAGTGTTGGGGCAGATACGCAGTATTTT.

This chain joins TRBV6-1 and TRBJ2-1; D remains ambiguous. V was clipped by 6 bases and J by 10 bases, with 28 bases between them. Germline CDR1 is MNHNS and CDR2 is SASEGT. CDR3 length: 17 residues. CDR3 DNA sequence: TGTGCCAGCAGCCCCGATCAAACAAATTGGGTTGGAGTAGAGCAGTTCTTC. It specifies CASSPDQTNWVGVEQFF.

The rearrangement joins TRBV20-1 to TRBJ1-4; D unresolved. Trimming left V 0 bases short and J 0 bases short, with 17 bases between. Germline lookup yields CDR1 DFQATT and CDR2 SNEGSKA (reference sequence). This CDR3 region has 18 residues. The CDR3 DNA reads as TGCAGTGCTAGAGATCGGGCGAGAAGAAGGTCAACTAATGAAAAACTGTTTTTT. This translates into CSARDRARRRSTNEKLFF.

CDR3 nucleotide sequence: TGTGCCAGCATCCTAGGACTAGCCCAACCACACAATGAGCAGTTCTTC. This gives the protein CASILGLAQPHNEQFF. J is TRBJ2-1 and V is TRBV6-6; TRBD2 aligns across 8 bases. The CDR3 is made up of 16 amino acids. The germline V gene encodes CDR1 MNHNY and CDR2 SVGAGI (reference sequence). V was clipped by 7 bases and J by 5 bases; unmatched bases: 13.

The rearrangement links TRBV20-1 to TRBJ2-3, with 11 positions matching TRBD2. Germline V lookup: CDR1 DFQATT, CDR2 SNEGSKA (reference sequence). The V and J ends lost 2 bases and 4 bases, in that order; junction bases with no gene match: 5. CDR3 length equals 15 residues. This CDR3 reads CSARLLAGVPDTQYF. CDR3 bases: TGCAGTGCTAGATTACTAGCGGGAGTCCCAGATACGCAGTATTTT.

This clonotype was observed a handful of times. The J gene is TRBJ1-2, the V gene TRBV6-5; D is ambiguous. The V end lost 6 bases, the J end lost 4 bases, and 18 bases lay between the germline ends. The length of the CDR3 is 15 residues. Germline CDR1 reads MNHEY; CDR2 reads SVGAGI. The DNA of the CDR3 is TGTGCCAGCAGACGAGGTCAGATGGGAAGCTATGGCTACACCTTC. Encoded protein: CASRRGQMGSYGYTF.

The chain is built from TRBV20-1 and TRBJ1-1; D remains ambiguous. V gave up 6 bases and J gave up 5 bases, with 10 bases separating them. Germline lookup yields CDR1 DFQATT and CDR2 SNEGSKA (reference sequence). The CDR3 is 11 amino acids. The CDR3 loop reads CSANRWTEAFF. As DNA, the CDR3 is TGCAGTGCAAATAGGTGGACTGAAGCTTTCTTT.

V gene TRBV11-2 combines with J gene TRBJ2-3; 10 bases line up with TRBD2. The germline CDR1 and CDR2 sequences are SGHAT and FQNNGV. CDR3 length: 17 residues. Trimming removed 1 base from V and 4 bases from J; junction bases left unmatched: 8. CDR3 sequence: CASSLGTSGRRADTQYF. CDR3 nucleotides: TGTGCCAGCAGCTTAGGGACTAGCGGTCGTCGGGCAGATACGCAGTATTTT.

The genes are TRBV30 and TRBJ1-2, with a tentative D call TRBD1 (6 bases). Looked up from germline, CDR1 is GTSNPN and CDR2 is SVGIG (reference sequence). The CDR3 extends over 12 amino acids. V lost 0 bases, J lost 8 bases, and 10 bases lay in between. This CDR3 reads CAWSVGGGGYTF. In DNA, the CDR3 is TGTGCCTGGAGTGTAGGAGGGGGAGGCTACACCTTC.

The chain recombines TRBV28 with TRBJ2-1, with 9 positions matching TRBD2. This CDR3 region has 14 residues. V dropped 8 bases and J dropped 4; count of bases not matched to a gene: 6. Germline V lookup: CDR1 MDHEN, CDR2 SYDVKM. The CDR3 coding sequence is TGTGCCAGCGGCGGGACTAGCAGATACAATGAGCAGTTCTTC. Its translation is CASGGTSRYNEQFF.

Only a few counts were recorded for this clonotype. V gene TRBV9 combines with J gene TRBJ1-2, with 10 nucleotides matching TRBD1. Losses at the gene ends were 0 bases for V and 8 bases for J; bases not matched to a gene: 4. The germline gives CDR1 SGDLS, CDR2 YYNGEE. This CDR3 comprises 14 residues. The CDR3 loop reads CASSVAGQGEGYTF. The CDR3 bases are TGTGCCAGCAGCGTAGCCGGACAGGGGGAGGGCTACACCTTC.

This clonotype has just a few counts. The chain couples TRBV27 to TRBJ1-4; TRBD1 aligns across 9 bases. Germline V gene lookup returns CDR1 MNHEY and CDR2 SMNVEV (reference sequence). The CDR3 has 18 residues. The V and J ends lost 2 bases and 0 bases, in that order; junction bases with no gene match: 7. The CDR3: CASSLRMGQGPTNEKLFF. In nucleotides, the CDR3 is TGTGCCAGCAGTTTAAGAATGGGACAGGGCCCAACTAATGAAAAACTGTTTTTT.

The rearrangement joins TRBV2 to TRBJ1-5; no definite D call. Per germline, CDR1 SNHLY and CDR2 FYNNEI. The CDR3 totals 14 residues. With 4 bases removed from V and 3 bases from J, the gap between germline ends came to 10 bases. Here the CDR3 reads CASSGRRYNQPQHF. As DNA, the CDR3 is TGTGCCAGCAGTGGTCGGCGGTACAATCAGCCCCAGCATTTT.

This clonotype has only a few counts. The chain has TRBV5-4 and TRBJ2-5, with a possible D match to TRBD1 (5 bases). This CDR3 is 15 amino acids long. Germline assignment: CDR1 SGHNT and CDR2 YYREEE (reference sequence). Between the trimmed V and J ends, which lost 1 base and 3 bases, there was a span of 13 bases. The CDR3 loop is CASSLRFVGEETQYF. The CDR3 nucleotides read TGTGCCAGCAGCTTGAGATTCGTAGGGGAAGAGACCCAGTACTTC. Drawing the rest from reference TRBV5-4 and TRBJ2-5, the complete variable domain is ETGVTQSPTHLIKTRGQQVTLRCSSQSGHNTVSWYQQALGQGPQFIFQYYREEENGRGNFPPRFSGLQFPNYSSELNVNALELDDSALYLCASSLRFVGEETQYFGPGTRLLVL.

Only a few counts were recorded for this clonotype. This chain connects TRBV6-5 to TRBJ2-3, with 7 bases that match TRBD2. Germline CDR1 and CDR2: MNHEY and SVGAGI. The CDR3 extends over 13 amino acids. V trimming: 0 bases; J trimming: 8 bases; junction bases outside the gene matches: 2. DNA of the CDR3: TGTGCCAGCAGTTACTCGTGGGAGGGTACGCAGTATTTT. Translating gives CASSYSWEGTQYF.

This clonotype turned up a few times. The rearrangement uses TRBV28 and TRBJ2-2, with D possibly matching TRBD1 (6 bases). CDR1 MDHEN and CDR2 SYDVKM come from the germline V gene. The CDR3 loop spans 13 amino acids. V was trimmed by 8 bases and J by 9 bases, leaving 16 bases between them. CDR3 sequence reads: CASWSTGTWELFF. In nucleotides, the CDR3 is TGTGCCAGCTGGTCGACCGGGACATGGGAGCTGTTTTTT.

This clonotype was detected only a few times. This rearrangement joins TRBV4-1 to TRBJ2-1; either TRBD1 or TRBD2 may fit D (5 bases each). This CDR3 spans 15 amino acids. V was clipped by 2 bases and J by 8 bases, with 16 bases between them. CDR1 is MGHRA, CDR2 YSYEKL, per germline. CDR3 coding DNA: TGCGCCAGCAGCCAACCGAGGGACGCTAGCTATGAGCAGTTCTTC. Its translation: CASSQPRDASYEQFF.

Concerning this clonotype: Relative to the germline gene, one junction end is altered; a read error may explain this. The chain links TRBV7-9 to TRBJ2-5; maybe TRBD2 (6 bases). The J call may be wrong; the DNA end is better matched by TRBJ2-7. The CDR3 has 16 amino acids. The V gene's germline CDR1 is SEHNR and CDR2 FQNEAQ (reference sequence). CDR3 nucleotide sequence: TGTGCCAACAGCTCCAGCAGGAGGGCGAACCTGTACGAGCAGTACTTC. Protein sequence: CANSSSRRANLYEQYF.

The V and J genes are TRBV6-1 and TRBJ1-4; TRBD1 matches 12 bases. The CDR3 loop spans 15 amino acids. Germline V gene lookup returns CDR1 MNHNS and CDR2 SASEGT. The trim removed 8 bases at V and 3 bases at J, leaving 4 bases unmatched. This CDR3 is CASWDRGQANEKLFF. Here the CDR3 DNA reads TGTGCCAGCTGGGACAGGGGGCAGGCTAATGAAAAACTGTTTTTT.

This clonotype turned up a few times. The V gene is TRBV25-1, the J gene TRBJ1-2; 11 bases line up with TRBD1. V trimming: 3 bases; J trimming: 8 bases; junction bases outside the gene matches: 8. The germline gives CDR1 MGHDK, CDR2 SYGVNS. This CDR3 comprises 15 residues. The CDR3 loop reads CASSDPKDRGRGYTF. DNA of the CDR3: TGTGCCAGCAGTGATCCAAAGGACAGGGGGCGAGGCTACACCTTC.

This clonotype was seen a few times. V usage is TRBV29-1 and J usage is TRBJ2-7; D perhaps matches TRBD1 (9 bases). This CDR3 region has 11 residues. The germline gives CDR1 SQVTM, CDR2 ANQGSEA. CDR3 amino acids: CRGGTGCEQYF. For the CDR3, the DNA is TGCCGCGGGGGGACAGGGTGCGAGCAGTACTTC.

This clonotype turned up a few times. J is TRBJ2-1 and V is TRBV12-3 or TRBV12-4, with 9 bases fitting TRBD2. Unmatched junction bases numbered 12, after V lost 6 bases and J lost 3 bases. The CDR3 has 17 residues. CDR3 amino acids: CASSLAGTSHLYNEQFF. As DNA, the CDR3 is TGTGCCAGCAGCCTCGCCGGGACTAGCCACCTCTACAATGAGCAGTTCTTC.

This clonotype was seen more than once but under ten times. CDR3 amino acids: CASSPAGLADTQYF. CDR3 nucleotide sequence: TGTGCCAGCAGTCCAGCGGGACTAGCAGATACGCAGTATTTT. The rearrangement uses TRBV27 and TRBJ2-3; 8 positions match TRBD2. Trimming cost V 5 bases and J 4 bases; bases outside gene matches: 5. The CDR3 is made up of 14 amino acids. Germline V gene data show CDR1 as MNHEY and CDR2 as SMNVEV (reference sequence).

CDR3 sequence (DNA): TGCAGCGCCGACAGGGAAAACACCGGGGAGCTGTTTTTT. Amino acids: CSADRENTGELFF. This chain connects TRBV29-1 to TRBJ2-2; TRBD1 matches 7 bases. J gave up 2 bases and V 7 bases, and 4 bases lay outside the gene matches. CDR3 length: 13 amino acids. Germline-derived CDR1 and CDR2 are SQVTM and ANQGSEA.

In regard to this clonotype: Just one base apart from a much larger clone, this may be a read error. CDR3 DNA sequence: TGCAGTGCTATAGGGGCGACCAGCTCCTACGAGCAGTACTTC. Translation: CSAIGATSSYEQYF. The chain combines TRBV20-1 with TRBJ2-7; maybe TRBD1 (5 bases). Deletions cut 4 bases from V and 0 bases from J, with 13 bases between. Looked up from germline, CDR1 is DFQATT and CDR2 is SNEGSKA (reference sequence). CDR3 size: 14 residues.